Detailed here is one T cell receptor (beta chain). No antigen is known for it. The CDR3 runs 15 residues. The V and J ends lost 3 bases and 0 bases respectively, with 9 bases between them. Germline loops: CDR1 LNHDA, CDR2 SQIVND (reference sequence). Measured with immunoSEQ multiplex PCR; TCRdb has only the in-frame clones, and not every one. The table lists fewer than 70,000 clones, 75% to 85% of them singletons. This sample stems from a study of OX40 agonist ivuxolimab in advanced cancers. Study outcomes and limitations: Average numbers of expanded clones were greater in CD8+ T cells than in CD4+.

The receptor comes from an adult with an advanced solid tumor such as melanoma, head and neck, liver or kidney cancer. This rearrangement joins TRBV19 to TRBJ1-3; the D is unclear. The sequencing here drew on CD4+ or CD8+ T cells sorted from blood, taken in a trial of the OX40 agonist ivuxolimab. The CDR3 here is CASSIITTSGNTIYF. Written as DNA, the CDR3 is TGTGCCAGTAGTATTATAACAACCTCTGGAAACACCATATATTTT.